A selection of T cell receptor beta chains follows, all from one sample in a study of CD8 T cells in Susac syndrome. TCRdb ran MiXCR on the immunoSEQ multiplex PCR reads and lists one entry per CDR3 protein. The repertoire holds about 150,000 distinct CDR3 sequences, with roughly 95% as singletons. Sequenced input: CD8+ T cells from PBMCs. The origin of the receptors is a human donor with multiple sclerosis. CDR3s include the opening cysteine and the closing phenylalanine or tryptophan. The order of the fields is J gene, V gene, D gene, clone size, CDR3 DNA, CDR3 protein. The D gene is left open where the match is weak. Expanded clones get a size class; other rows say once, few or many, or leave the size out.

J: TRBJ1-2; V: TRBV20-1; D: -; size: -; DNA: TGCAGTGCTATCCAAACCCGGGACATGGGGAAGATCAACTATGGCTACACCTTC; CDR3: CSAIQTRDMGKINYGYTF
J: TRBJ2-1; V: TRBV18; D: -; size: -; DNA: TGTGCCAGCTCACTCACCAGCCCTCCCTCCTACAATGAGCAGTTCTTC; CDR3: CASSLTSPPSYNEQFF
J: TRBJ1-6; V: TRBV27; D: -; size: -; DNA: TGTGCCAGCAGTGTCGGGACGGCCTATAATTCACCCCTCCACTTT; CDR3: CASSVGTAYNSPLHF
J: TRBJ2-1; V: TRBV30; D: -; size: -; DNA: TGTGCCTGGAGTGTGTATTCCTACAATGAGCAGTTCTTC; CDR3: CAWSVYSYNEQFF
J: TRBJ2-1; V: TRBV20-1; D: -; size: -; DNA: TGCAGTGCGGGGCCAGGGGTCGGTAGTGAGCAGTTCTTC; CDR3: CSAGPGVGSEQFF
J: TRBJ2-3; V: TRBV24-1; D: -; size: -; DNA: TGTGCCACCAGTGATCCCAAGGTCGATACGCAGTATTTT; CDR3: CATSDPKVDTQYF
J: TRBJ2-5; V: TRBV20-1; D: TRBD2; size: once; DNA: TGCAGTGCTAGAGCGGCTAGCGGGGGGTTCCAAGAGACCCAGTACTTC; CDR3: CSARAASGGFQETQYF
J: TRBJ2-2; V: TRBV30; D: -; size: -; DNA: TGTGCCTGGAGTCCCTCAAGGGGCTTGGGGGAGCTGTTTTTT; CDR3: CAWSPSRGLGELFF
J: TRBJ2-3; V: TRBV6-5; D: TRBD1; size: -; DNA: TGTGCCAGCAGTTGGACAGGGTCAGATACGCAGTATTTT; CDR3: CASSWTGSDTQYF
J: TRBJ2-1; V: TRBV25-1; D: -; size: -; DNA: TGTGCCAGCAGTGAATATCAGGGGGGCGGTGAGCAGTTCTTC; CDR3: CASSEYQGGGEQFF